The rows below give T cell receptor beta chains drawn from one sample of a study of T cells after yellow fever vaccination. TCRdb reprocessed the 5' RACE reads with MiXCR, giving one entry per CDR3 protein. The top ten clones hold roughly 13% of a sample with 450,000 to 550,000 distinct CDR3 sequences, roughly 19% of them seen once. The sequenced sample was PBMCs, obtained 15 days after the yellow fever booster vaccination. The source of these receptors is a man under 40 who received the YFV17D yellow fever vaccine. Both conserved end residues are part of each CDR3. Each record gives: D gene, V gene, J gene, clone size, CDR3 protein, CDR3 DNA. D genes are given only for firm matches. Not all rows give a size; the values are once, few, many and, for expanded clones, a class.

d_gene: TRBD2; v_gene: TRBV5-1; j_gene: TRBJ2-4; abundance: few; CDR3aa: CASSRLAGENIQYF; CDR3nt: TGCGCCAGCAGCCGGCTAGCGGGGGAAAACATTCAGTACTTC
d_gene: TRBD2; v_gene: TRBV4-3; j_gene: TRBJ2-3; abundance: .; CDR3aa: CASSQDPRETDTQYF; CDR3nt: TGCGCCAGCAGCCAAGATCCGCGGGAGACAGATACGCAGTATTTT
d_gene: TRBD2; v_gene: TRBV29-1; j_gene: TRBJ2-5; abundance: .; CDR3aa: CSVESSGQTQYF; CDR3nt: TGCAGCGTTGAGTCTAGCGGGCAGACCCAGTACTTC
d_gene: .; v_gene: TRBV7-2; j_gene: TRBJ2-7; abundance: .; CDR3aa: CASSLWGNEQYF; CDR3nt: TGTGCCAGCAGCTTATGGGGCAACGAGCAGTACTTC
d_gene: TRBD1; v_gene: TRBV6-2/TRBV6-3; j_gene: TRBJ2-6; abundance: few; CDR3aa: CASSKDRGTGANVLTF; CDR3nt: TGTGCCAGCAGTAAGGACAGGGGGACAGGGGCCAACGTCCTGACTTTC
d_gene: .; v_gene: TRBV10-3; j_gene: TRBJ2-7; abundance: .; CDR3aa: CAISEKDRTAYEQYF; CDR3nt: TGTGCCATCAGTGAAAAAGACAGGACTGCCTACGAGCAGTACTTC
d_gene: TRBD2; v_gene: TRBV10-3; j_gene: TRBJ2-7; abundance: .; CDR3aa: CAIRGLDIYEQYF; CDR3nt: TGTGCCATCAGGGGACTAGATATCTACGAGCAGTACTTC
d_gene: TRBD2; v_gene: TRBV19; j_gene: TRBJ2-5; abundance: .; CDR3aa: CASRRGLAEETQYF; CDR3nt: TGTGCCAGTCGGAGGGGACTAGCGGAAGAGACCCAGTACTTC
d_gene: TRBD2; v_gene: TRBV28; j_gene: TRBJ2-1; abundance: .; CDR3aa: CASDSGAGFHEQFF; CDR3nt: TGTGCCAGCGACTCCGGAGCGGGATTTCATGAGCAGTTCTTC
d_gene: TRBD1; v_gene: TRBV27; j_gene: TRBJ1-6; abundance: .; CDR3aa: CASNLGTDNSPLHF; CDR3nt: TGTGCCAGCAACCTTGGGACAGATAATTCACCCCTCCACTTT
d_gene: .; v_gene: TRBV28; j_gene: TRBJ2-1; abundance: .; CDR3aa: CASRQSTEQFF; CDR3nt: TGTGCCAGCAGACAGAGCACTGAGCAGTTCTTC
d_gene: .; v_gene: TRBV19; j_gene: TRBJ2-3; abundance: .; CDR3aa: CASSNADTQYF; CDR3nt: TGTGCCAGTAGTAATGCAGATACGCAGTATTTT
d_gene: .; v_gene: TRBV7-2; j_gene: TRBJ2-2; abundance: few; CDR3aa: CASSFPPLGTGELFF; CDR3nt: TGTGCCAGCAGCTTCCCCCCCCTGGGCACCGGGGAGCTGTTTTTT
d_gene: .; v_gene: TRBV6-5; j_gene: TRBJ2-7; abundance: few; CDR3aa: CASSYHKGEQYF; CDR3nt: TGTGCCAGCAGTTACCATAAGGGCGAGCAGTACTTC
d_gene: TRBD2; v_gene: TRBV29-1; j_gene: TRBJ2-5; abundance: few; CDR3aa: CSANGGFQETQYF; CDR3nt: TGCAGCGCGAACGGGGGGTTCCAAGAGACCCAGTACTTC
d_gene: .; v_gene: TRBV28; j_gene: TRBJ2-4; abundance: .; CDR3aa: CASSRPPGIIQYF; CDR3nt: TGTGCCAGCAGCCGGCCGCCTGGGATCATTCAGTACTTC
d_gene: .; v_gene: TRBV29-1; j_gene: TRBJ2-5; abundance: .; CDR3aa: CSVRKGGRPETQYF; CDR3nt: TGCAGCGTCAGAAAGGGGGGCAGGCCAGAGACCCAGTACTTC
d_gene: TRBD1; v_gene: TRBV3-1; j_gene: TRBJ2-7; abundance: .; CDR3aa: CASSQGTGNDEQYF; CDR3nt: TGTGCCAGCAGCCAAGGGACAGGGAACGACGAGCAGTACTTC
d_gene: .; v_gene: TRBV7-7; j_gene: TRBJ2-5; abundance: few; CDR3aa: CASSLIGFGETQYF; CDR3nt: TGTGCCAGCAGCTTAATAGGTTTCGGGGAGACCCAGTACTTC
d_gene: .; v_gene: TRBV27; j_gene: TRBJ2-5; abundance: .; CDR3aa: CASSSLGRPETQYF; CDR3nt: TGTGCCAGCAGTTCCCTTGGACGCCCAGAGACCCAGTACTTC
d_gene: TRBD2; v_gene: TRBV12-3/TRBV12-4; j_gene: TRBJ2-1; abundance: few; CDR3aa: CASSLAAGRAPNNEQFF; CDR3nt: TGTGCCAGCAGTTTAGCGGCTGGGAGGGCCCCCAACAATGAGCAGTTCTTC
d_gene: TRBD2; v_gene: TRBV27; j_gene: TRBJ2-1; abundance: .; CDR3aa: CASNNGLGVQFF; CDR3nt: TGTGCCAGCAATAATGGACTAGGAGTGCAGTTCTTC
d_gene: .; v_gene: TRBV11-2; j_gene: TRBJ2-3; abundance: .; CDR3aa: CASSLGRMRTDTQYF; CDR3nt: TGTGCCAGCAGCTTAGGGCGCATGAGGACAGATACGCAGTATTTT
d_gene: .; v_gene: TRBV30; j_gene: TRBJ1-1; abundance: few; CDR3aa: CAWTPAGWSTEAFF; CDR3nt: TGTGCCTGGACCCCGGCGGGGTGGAGCACTGAAGCTTTCTTT
d_gene: TRBD2; v_gene: TRBV20-1; j_gene: TRBJ2-1; abundance: few; CDR3aa: CSARTRLAGDYRWNEQFF; CDR3nt: TGCAGTGCTAGAACCCGCCTAGCGGGAGATTATAGGTGGAATGAGCAGTTCTTC
d_gene: TRBD1; v_gene: TRBV20-1; j_gene: TRBJ2-5; abundance: .; CDR3aa: CSASRQGHPGETQYF; CDR3nt: TGCAGTGCTAGCCGACAGGGTCACCCCGGGGAGACCCAGTACTTC
d_gene: TRBD2; v_gene: TRBV4-1; j_gene: TRBJ2-2; abundance: .; CDR3aa: CASSPLAGEVTGELFF; CDR3nt: TGCGCCAGCAGCCCATTAGCGGGAGAGGTCACCGGGGAGCTGTTTTTT
d_gene: TRBD1; v_gene: TRBV5-1; j_gene: TRBJ1-1; abundance: few; CDR3aa: CASSDRAGIEAFF; CDR3nt: TGCGCCAGCAGCGACAGGGCGGGGATCGAAGCTTTCTTT
d_gene: .; v_gene: TRBV7-2; j_gene: TRBJ2-3; abundance: .; CDR3aa: CASSLDRLQATSF; CDR3nt: TGTGCCAGCAGCTTAGATCGGCTACAGGCCACGAGTTTT
d_gene: .; v_gene: TRBV9; j_gene: TRBJ2-1; abundance: few; CDR3aa: CASSQSASSYNEQFF; CDR3nt: TGTGCCAGCAGCCAATCGGCTAGTTCCTACAATGAGCAGTTCTTC
d_gene: .; v_gene: TRBV7-2; j_gene: TRBJ2-1; abundance: .; CDR3aa: CASSVVLAYNEQFF; CDR3nt: TGTGCCAGCAGCGTAGTACTAGCCTACAATGAGCAGTTCTTC
d_gene: .; v_gene: TRBV10-3; j_gene: TRBJ2-7; abundance: .; CDR3aa: CAISGADSYYEQYF; CDR3nt: TGTGCCATCAGTGGGGCGGACTCCTACTACGAGCAGTACTTC
d_gene: TRBD1; v_gene: TRBV29-1; j_gene: TRBJ2-1; abundance: .; CDR3aa: CSGDSSYNEQFF; CDR3nt: TGCAGCGGGGACAGCTCCTACAATGAGCAGTTCTTC
d_gene: .; v_gene: TRBV3-1; j_gene: TRBJ2-3; abundance: many; CDR3aa: CASSPHGPPGDTQYF; CDR3nt: TGTGCCAGCAGCCCCCATGGTCCGCCGGGTGATACGCAGTATTTT
d_gene: .; v_gene: TRBV24-1; j_gene: TRBJ2-3; abundance: many; CDR3aa: CATSDSRNRVDTQYF; CDR3nt: TGTGCCACCAGTGATTCCCGAAACAGGGTTGATACGCAGTATTTT
d_gene: .; v_gene: TRBV4-3; j_gene: TRBJ2-4; abundance: .; CDR3aa: CASSPSRGGIPLSLNIQYF; CDR3nt: TGCGCCAGCAGCCCCTCAAGGGGGGGGATTCCGCTCTCCTTAAACATTCAGTACTTC
d_gene: .; v_gene: TRBV7-9; j_gene: TRBJ2-3; abundance: .; CDR3aa: CASSLAIPGTDTQYF; CDR3nt: TGTGCCAGCAGCTTAGCGATTCCAGGGACAGATACGCAGTATTTT
d_gene: TRBD2; v_gene: TRBV5-1; j_gene: TRBJ2-7; abundance: .; CDR3aa: CASRLQQASGSGYEQYF; CDR3nt: TGCGCCAGCAGACTGCAACAGGCTAGCGGGAGCGGCTACGAGCAGTACTTC
d_gene: TRBD1; v_gene: TRBV4-3; j_gene: TRBJ1-2; abundance: few; CDR3aa: CASSQAGGYGYTF; CDR3nt: TGCGCCAGCAGCCAAGCAGGGGGTTATGGCTACACCTTC
d_gene: .; v_gene: TRBV7-2; j_gene: TRBJ2-5; abundance: few; CDR3aa: CASSAPRDSRAETQYF; CDR3nt: TGTGCCAGCAGCGCCCCCCGGGACTCTAGGGCGGAGACCCAGTACTTC
d_gene: TRBD2; v_gene: TRBV3-1; j_gene: TRBJ2-5; abundance: few; CDR3aa: CASAGLVISGGTQYF; CDR3nt: TGTGCCAGCGCAGGACTAGTAATCTCGGGCGGGACCCAGTACTTC
d_gene: .; v_gene: TRBV9; j_gene: TRBJ1-5; abundance: few; CDR3aa: CASSVEGGGQPQHF; CDR3nt: TGTGCCAGCAGCGTAGAGGGGGGAGGGCAGCCCCAGCATTTT
d_gene: .; v_gene: TRBV15; j_gene: TRBJ2-7; abundance: .; CDR3aa: CATSGWPGQGRSEQYF; CDR3nt: TGTGCCACCAGCGGCTGGCCGGGCCAAGGTAGGAGCGAGCAGTACTTC
d_gene: .; v_gene: TRBV12-3/TRBV12-4; j_gene: TRBJ1-1; abundance: .; CDR3aa: CASSPVPNTEAFF; CDR3nt: TGTGCCAGCAGTCCGGTCCCGAACACTGAAGCTTTCTTT
d_gene: TRBD2; v_gene: TRBV29-1; j_gene: TRBJ2-2; abundance: .; CDR3aa: CSVEASGTNTGELFF; CDR3nt: TGCAGCGTTGAGGCTAGCGGGACGAACACCGGGGAGCTGTTTTTT
d_gene: TRBD1; v_gene: TRBV4-2; j_gene: TRBJ2-5; abundance: few; CDR3aa: CASSQTGTLGETQYF; CDR3nt: TGTGCCAGCAGCCAGACAGGGACGTTAGGGGAGACCCAGTACTTC
d_gene: .; v_gene: TRBV7-2; j_gene: TRBJ2-2; abundance: .; CDR3aa: CASRGPLNRELFF; CDR3nt: TGTGCCAGCCGGGGGCCCTTAAACCGGGAGCTGTTTTTT
d_gene: TRBD2; v_gene: TRBV6-1; j_gene: TRBJ2-7; abundance: few; CDR3aa: CASSKPTSGRTHEQYF; CDR3nt: TGTGCCAGCAGTAAGCCGACTAGCGGGAGGACCCACGAGCAGTACTTC
d_gene: .; v_gene: TRBV5-1; j_gene: TRBJ2-7; abundance: few; CDR3aa: CASSRGHPYEQYF; CDR3nt: TGCGCCAGCAGCCGGGGACATCCCTACGAGCAGTACTTC
d_gene: .; v_gene: TRBV18; j_gene: TRBJ2-7; abundance: few; CDR3aa: CASSQILPGHGYEQYF; CDR3nt: TGTGCCAGCTCACAGATCCTCCCGGGACACGGCTACGAGCAGTACTTC
d_gene: .; v_gene: TRBV7-2; j_gene: TRBJ2-3; abundance: .; CDR3aa: CASRLDRLKTQYF; CDR3nt: TGTGCCAGCAGGTTGGATCGACTTAAGACGCAGTATTTT
d_gene: .; v_gene: TRBV29-1; j_gene: TRBJ1-2; abundance: few; CDR3aa: CSVIWGHQTTGGYTF; CDR3nt: TGCAGCGTCATTTGGGGTCACCAAACCACAGGTGGCTACACCTTC
d_gene: .; v_gene: TRBV9; j_gene: TRBJ1-3; abundance: few; CDR3aa: CASSVESGNTIYF; CDR3nt: TGTGCCAGCAGCGTGGAGTCTGGAAACACCATATATTTT
d_gene: TRBD1; v_gene: TRBV10-3; j_gene: TRBJ2-1; abundance: few; CDR3aa: CAIKPGQGMEEQFF; CDR3nt: TGTGCCATCAAACCGGGACAGGGGATGGAGGAGCAGTTCTTC
d_gene: TRBD2; v_gene: TRBV6-1; j_gene: TRBJ2-1; abundance: .; CDR3aa: CASSPGLAGVVEQFF; CDR3nt: TGTGCCAGCAGCCCCGGACTAGCGGGAGTTGTGGAGCAGTTCTTC
d_gene: TRBD2; v_gene: TRBV27; j_gene: TRBJ2-1; abundance: .; CDR3aa: CASSLKSKRGTYNEQFF; CDR3nt: TGTGCCAGCAGTCTGAAAAGCAAGCGGGGGACCTACAATGAGCAGTTCTTC
d_gene: TRBD2; v_gene: TRBV28; j_gene: TRBJ2-1; abundance: .; CDR3aa: CASSPGLAGVSSYNEQFF; CDR3nt: TGTGCCAGCAGCCCCGGACTAGCGGGGGTAAGCTCCTACAATGAGCAGTTCTTC
d_gene: TRBD1; v_gene: TRBV29-1; j_gene: TRBJ2-7; abundance: .; CDR3aa: CSVDITGDEQYF; CDR3nt: TGCAGCGTTGATATTACAGGGGACGAGCAGTACTTC
d_gene: .; v_gene: TRBV7-7; j_gene: TRBJ1-1; abundance: many; CDR3aa: CASSLEINTEAFF; CDR3nt: TGTGCCAGCAGCTTAGAGATAAACACTGAAGCTTTCTTT
d_gene: .; v_gene: TRBV6-6; j_gene: TRBJ2-1; abundance: .; CDR3aa: CASTRNNEQFF; CDR3nt: TGTGCCAGCACTCGGAACAATGAGCAGTTCTTC